This T cell receptor (beta chain) was documented in a study of CD8 T cells in Susac syndrome. The RNA input was roughly 0.45 to 1 ug, and it was reverse transcribed with random hexamers. TCRdb itself ran the immunoSEQ multiplex PCR reads through MiXCR, one entry per CDR3 protein. The sample includes 120,000 or so distinct CDR3 sequences, 94% of them seen just once. The CDR3 consists of 15 residues. In germline, CDR1 is LGHDT, CDR2 YNNKEL (reference sequence). V lost 3 bases, J lost 9 bases, and 8 bases stayed unmatched. The CD8+ and CD4+ T cells were negatively isolated, with the TEMRA cells enriched by FACS.

Material: CD4+ T cells from PBMCs. This chain joins TRBV3-1 and TRBJ1-5; 10 positions agree with TRBD1. The sequence derives from a human donor in good health. Here the CDR3 reads CASSQGQGRQGPQHF. For the CDR3, the DNA is TGTGCCAGCAGCCAGGGACAGGGGCGTCAAGGGCCCCAGCATTTT.